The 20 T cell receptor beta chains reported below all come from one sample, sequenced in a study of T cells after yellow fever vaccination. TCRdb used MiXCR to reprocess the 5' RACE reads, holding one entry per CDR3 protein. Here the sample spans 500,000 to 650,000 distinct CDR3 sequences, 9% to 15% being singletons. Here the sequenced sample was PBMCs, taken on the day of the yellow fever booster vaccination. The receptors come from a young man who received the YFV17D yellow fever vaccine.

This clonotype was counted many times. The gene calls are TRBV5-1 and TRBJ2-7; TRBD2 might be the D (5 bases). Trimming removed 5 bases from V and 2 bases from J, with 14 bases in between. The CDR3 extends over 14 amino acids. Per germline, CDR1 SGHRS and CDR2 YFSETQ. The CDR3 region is CASRQRAGPYEQYF. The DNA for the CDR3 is TGCGCCAGCAGACAGAGGGCAGGCCCCTACGAGCAGTACTTC.

CDR3 protein: CSAELAGVTDTQYF. The CDR3 DNA sequence: TGCAGTGCTGAACTAGCGGGAGTCACAGATACGCAGTATTTT. The J gene is TRBJ2-3, the V gene TRBV20-1, with TRBD2 identical over 11 bases. Trimming took 5 bases from V and 2 from J; bases not matched to a gene: 3. The CDR3 is 14 residues long. Germline loops: CDR1 DFQATT, CDR2 SNEGSKA (reference sequence).

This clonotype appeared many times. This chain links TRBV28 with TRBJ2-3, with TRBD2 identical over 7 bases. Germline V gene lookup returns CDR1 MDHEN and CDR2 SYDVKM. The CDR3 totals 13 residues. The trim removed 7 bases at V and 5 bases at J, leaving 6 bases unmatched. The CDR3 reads CASMAGAVDTQYF. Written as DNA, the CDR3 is TGTGCCAGCATGGCGGGAGCGGTAGATACGCAGTATTTT.

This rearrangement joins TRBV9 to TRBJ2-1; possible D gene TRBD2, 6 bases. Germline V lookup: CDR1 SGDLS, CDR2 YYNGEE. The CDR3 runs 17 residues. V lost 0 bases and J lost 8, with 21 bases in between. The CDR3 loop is CASSVADGRIFEDEQFF. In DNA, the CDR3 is TGTGCCAGCAGCGTAGCAGACGGGAGAATATTCGAGGATGAGCAGTTCTTC.

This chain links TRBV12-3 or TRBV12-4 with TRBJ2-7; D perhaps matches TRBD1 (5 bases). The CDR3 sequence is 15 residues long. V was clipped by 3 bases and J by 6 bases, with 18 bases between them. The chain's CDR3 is CASSLAAGTRGEQYF. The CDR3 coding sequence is TGTGCCAGCAGTTTGGCTGCTGGTACAAGGGGCGAGCAGTACTTC.

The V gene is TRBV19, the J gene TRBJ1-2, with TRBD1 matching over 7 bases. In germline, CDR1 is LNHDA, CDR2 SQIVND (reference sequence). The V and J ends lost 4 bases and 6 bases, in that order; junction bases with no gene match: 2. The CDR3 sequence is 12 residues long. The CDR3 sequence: CASSTGQDGYTF. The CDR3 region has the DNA TGTGCCAGTAGTACCGGACAGGATGGCTACACCTTC.

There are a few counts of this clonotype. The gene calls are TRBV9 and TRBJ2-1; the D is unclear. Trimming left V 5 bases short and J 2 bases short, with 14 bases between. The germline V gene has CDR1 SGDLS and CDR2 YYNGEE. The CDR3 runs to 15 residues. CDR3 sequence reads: CASRGHDLTYNEQFF. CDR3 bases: TGTGCCAGCAGAGGTCACGACCTAACCTACAATGAGCAGTTCTTC.

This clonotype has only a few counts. The CDR3 DNA reads as TGCGCCAGCAGCTTGGCCGTCGCAGGGCCGGGAGAGCAGTACTTC. Its translation is CASSLAVAGPGEQYF. This chain connects TRBV5-1 to TRBJ2-7; possibly TRBD1 or TRBD2 for D (5 bases each). Germline V gives CDR1 SGHRS, CDR2 YFSETQ. The germline V and J ends were trimmed by 0 bases and 7 bases, with 17 bases remaining between them. The CDR3 has 15 amino acids.

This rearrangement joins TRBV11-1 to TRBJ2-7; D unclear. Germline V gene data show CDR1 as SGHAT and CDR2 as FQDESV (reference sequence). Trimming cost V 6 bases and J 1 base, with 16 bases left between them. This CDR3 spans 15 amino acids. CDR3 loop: CASSAVQASSYEQYF. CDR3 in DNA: TGTGCCAGCAGTGCCGTCCAGGCCTCTTCCTACGAGCAGTACTTC.

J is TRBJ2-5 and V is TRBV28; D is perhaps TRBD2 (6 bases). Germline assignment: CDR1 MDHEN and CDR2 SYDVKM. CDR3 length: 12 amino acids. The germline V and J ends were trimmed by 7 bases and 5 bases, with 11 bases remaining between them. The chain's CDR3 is CASKEGRETQYF. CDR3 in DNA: TGTGCCAGCAAGGAGGGTAGGGAGACCCAGTACTTC.

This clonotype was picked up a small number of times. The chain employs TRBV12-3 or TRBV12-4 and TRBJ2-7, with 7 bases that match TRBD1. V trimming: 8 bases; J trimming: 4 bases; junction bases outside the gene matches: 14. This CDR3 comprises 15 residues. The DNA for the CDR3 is TGTGCCAGCGCCGTTAGAGACAGGGTGGCATACGAGCAGTACTTC. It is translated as CASAVRDRVAYEQYF.

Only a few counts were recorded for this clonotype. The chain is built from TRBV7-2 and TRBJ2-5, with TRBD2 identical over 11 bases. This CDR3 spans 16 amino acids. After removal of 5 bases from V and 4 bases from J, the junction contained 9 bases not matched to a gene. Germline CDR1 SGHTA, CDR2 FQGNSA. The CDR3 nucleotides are TGTGCCAGCAGCGCTGTACTAGCGGGAGTTGGAGAGACCCAGTACTTC. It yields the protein CASSAVLAGVGETQYF.

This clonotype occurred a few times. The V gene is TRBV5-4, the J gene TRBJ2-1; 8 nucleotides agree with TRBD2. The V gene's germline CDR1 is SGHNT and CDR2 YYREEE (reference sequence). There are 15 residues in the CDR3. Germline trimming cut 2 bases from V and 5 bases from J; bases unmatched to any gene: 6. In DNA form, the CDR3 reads TGTGCCAGCAGCTTTATTAGCGGGAACAACAATGAGCAGTTCTTC. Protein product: CASSFISGNNNEQFF.

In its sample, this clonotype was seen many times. The CDR3 region is CASSSSGGPYEQYF. The CDR3 DNA follows: TGTGCCAGCAGTTCTAGCGGGGGCCCCTACGAGCAGTACTTC. The J gene is TRBJ2-7, the V gene TRBV12-3 or TRBV12-4, with 10 bases identical to TRBD2. This CDR3 spans 14 amino acids. Germline trimming cut 4 bases from V and 2 bases from J; bases unmatched to any gene: 2.

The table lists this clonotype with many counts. As DNA, the CDR3 is TGTGCCAGCAGCCCTGGGGGGCCCCCCTACGAGCAGTACTTC. This gives the protein CASSPGGPPYEQYF. The chain employs TRBV28 and TRBJ2-7; D tentatively fits TRBD1 or TRBD2 (6 bases each). V gave up 6 bases and J gave up 2 bases, with 14 bases separating them. CDR3 length equals 14 residues. Germline CDR1 reads MDHEN; CDR2 reads SYDVKM.

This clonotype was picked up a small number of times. CDR3 DNA: TGTGCCAGCAGACCGAGCGGGAACTTCTACAATGAGCAGTTCTTC. Amino acid sequence: CASRPSGNFYNEQFF. The rearrangement links TRBV12-3 or TRBV12-4 to TRBJ2-1; 7 nucleotides line up with TRBD2. Germline trimming cut 6 bases from V and 3 bases from J; bases unmatched to any gene: 8. This CDR3 contains 15 residues.

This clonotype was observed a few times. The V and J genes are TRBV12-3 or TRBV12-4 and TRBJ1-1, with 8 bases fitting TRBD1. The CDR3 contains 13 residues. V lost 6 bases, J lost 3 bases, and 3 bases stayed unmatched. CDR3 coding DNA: TGTGCCAGCAGCCGGACAGGGCACACTGAAGCTTTCTTT. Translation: CASSRTGHTEAFF.

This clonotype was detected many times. CDR3 sequence: CASSQTSGSDTQYF. The CDR3 DNA reads as TGTGCCAGCAGTCAGACTAGCGGGAGCGATACGCAGTATTTT. The chain couples TRBV25-1 to TRBJ2-3, with 12 bases lining up with TRBD2. With 5 bases clipped from V and 6 bases from J, the junction kept 3 bases outside the gene matches. This CDR3 is built from 14 residues. Germline CDR1 MGHDK, CDR2 SYGVNS. Drawing the rest from reference TRBV25-1 and TRBJ2-3, the complete variable domain is EADIYQTPRYLVIGTGKKITLECSQTMGHDKMYWYQQDPGMELHLIHYSYGVNSTEKGDLSSESTVSRIRTEHFPLTLESARPSHTSQYLCASSQTSGSDTQYFGPGTRLTVL.

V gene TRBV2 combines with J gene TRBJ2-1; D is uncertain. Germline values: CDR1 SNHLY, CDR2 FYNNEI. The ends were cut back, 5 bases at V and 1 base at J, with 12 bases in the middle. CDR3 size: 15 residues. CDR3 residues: CASSSQATSYNEQFF. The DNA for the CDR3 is TGTGCCAGCAGTTCCCAGGCCACTTCCTACAATGAGCAGTTCTTC.

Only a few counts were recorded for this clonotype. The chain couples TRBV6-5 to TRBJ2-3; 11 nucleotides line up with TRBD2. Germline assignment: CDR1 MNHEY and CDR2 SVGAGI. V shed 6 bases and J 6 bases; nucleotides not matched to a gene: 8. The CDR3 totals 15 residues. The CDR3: CASRFTSGSEDTQYF. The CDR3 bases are TGTGCCAGCAGGTTTACTAGCGGGAGTGAGGATACGCAGTATTTT.